This T cell receptor beta chain emerged from a study of tumor and adjacent non-tumor tissue in lung cancer. Study context: Aged about 31 to 76 years, patients included fewer than 11 men and 5 women with stage I to III disease. Study-wide findings and caveats: Top 100 clones took a larger repertoire share in normal lung.

Germline-derived CDR1 and CDR2 are SGHKS and YYEKEE (reference sequence). V was pared by 3 bases and J by 5 bases, with 17 bases of the junction left unmatched. This CDR3 is 18 amino acids long. RNA was extracted from bulk tissue without any cell sorting. Three rounds of nested PCR, following a modified ARM-PCR protocol, produced the TCRbeta library. Each CDR3 protein is one row after TCRdb ran MiXCR on the multiplex PCR reads. The repertoire holds about 110,000 distinct CDR3 sequences, with more than 60% as singletons. This clonotype has a count of ten or more. What it recognizes is unknown. The sequence came from an older woman with non-small cell lung cancer. The rearrangement links TRBV5-5 to TRBJ1-2, with TRBD1 identical over 9 bases. The specimen was lung tumor tissue. CDR3 nucleotide sequence: TGTGCCAGCAGCTCGTTTCAAATCACAGGGGGCGCGGGGTATGGCTACACCTTC. Translation gives CASSSFQITGGAGYGYTF.